The 20 T cell receptor beta chains presented below share a single source sample, sequenced in a study of control samples from healthy donors and cancer patients (dated by TCRdb to about 2020). Library prep was done by the immunoSEQ multiplex PCR assay. The table comes from immuneACCESS by way of TCRdb, which keeps in-frame sequences with V and J called. Part of the clones is missing from these tables; in studies checked, under half for an unresolved V gene and the rest for unknown reasons. The sample table contains about 150,000 clones; only one count was recorded for about 94% of them. Approximately 5.7% of the sample comes from the top ten. The sequencing input was blood. Receptors were obtained from a man aged 35 to 55 in good health.

The rearrangement uses TRBV19 and TRBJ1-5; D is unresolved. Germline CDR1 and CDR2: LNHDA and SQIVND (reference sequence). Trimming cost V 6 bases and J 6 bases, with 12 bases left between them. CDR3 length: 13 residues. The DNA of the CDR3 is TGTGCCAGTAGCTTAGACGTGGGTCAGCCCCAGCATTTT. It yields the protein CASSLDVGQPQHF.

This chain joins TRBV5-1 and TRBJ1-1; no reliable D call. V gave up 4 bases and J gave up 4 bases, with 8 bases separating them. Germline values: CDR1 SGHRS, CDR2 YFSETQ. The CDR3 sequence is 12 residues long. CDR3 in DNA: TGCGCCAGCAGCCCTTACGGCACTGAAGCTTTCTTT. Amino acid sequence: CASSPYGTEAFF.

The CDR3 DNA is TGTGCCACCAGTGACCTGGGACAGAGCTCCTACAATGAGCAGTTCTTC. It yields the protein CATSDLGQSSYNEQFF. The chain combines TRBV24-1 with TRBJ2-1; TRBD1 matches at 7 bases. CDR3 length: 16 amino acids. Germline CDR1 and CDR2: KGHDR and SFDVKD. Trimming cost V 4 bases and J 0 bases; bases outside gene matches: 5.

The chain links TRBV28 to TRBJ1-2; D not resolved. CDR3 size: 15 residues. CDR1 MDHEN and CDR2 SYDVKM come from the germline V gene. The V end was cut by 5 bases, the J end by 1 base, with 14 bases between. CDR3: CASSRSVIHNYGYTF. The CDR3, as DNA: TGTGCCAGCAGTCGATCAGTCATTCATAACTATGGCTACACCTTC.

This chain connects TRBV9 to TRBJ1-4; D uncertain. This CDR3 has 14 amino acids. The V end was cut by 0 bases, the J end by 8 bases, with 11 bases between. Germline lookup yields CDR1 SGDLS and CDR2 YYNGEE. DNA for the CDR3: TGTGCCAGCAGCGTAGATGGGTTCAGGGAAAAACTGTTTTTT. Protein: CASSVDGFREKLFF.

This clone has a single count. The rearrangement links TRBV7-2 to TRBJ1-3; TRBD1 matches 7 bases. Germline CDR1 and CDR2: SGHTA and FQGNSA. The CDR3 is 14 amino acids. V shed 6 bases, J shed 2 bases, and the junction held 4 bases outside the gene matches. In DNA form, the CDR3 reads TGTGCCAGCAGACCCGGGACAGCTGGAAACACCATATATTTT. It translates to CASRPGTAGNTIYF.

This chain uses TRBV28 with TRBJ1-2; no reliable D call. In germline, CDR1 is MDHEN, CDR2 SYDVKM. Trimming left V 3 bases short and J 8 bases short, with 10 bases between. The CDR3 extends over 12 amino acids. The DNA of the CDR3 is TGTGCCAGCAGTTTCCGCGGCGGGGGCTACACCTTC. This sequence encodes CASSFRGGGYTF.

The CDR3: CASSYSSAPRTGYTF. As DNA, the CDR3 is TGTGCCAGCAGTTACTCGAGTGCCCCACGAACAGGCTACACCTTC. The rearrangement links TRBV6-5 to TRBJ1-2; D ambiguous. The germline CDR1 and CDR2 sequences are MNHEY and SVGAGI. V was shortened by 0 bases and J by 8 bases, with 16 bases between the two germline ends. The CDR3 is made up of 15 amino acids.

The CDR3 here is CASSLRQGAGYGYTF. DNA for the CDR3: TGTGCCAGCAGCTTAAGGCAGGGGGCTGGCTATGGCTACACCTTC. This sequence joins TRBV11-3 and TRBJ1-2, with 8 bases that match TRBD1. The V gene end was trimmed by 2 bases and the J gene end by 4 bases; junction bases not matched to a gene: 6. This CDR3 is built from 15 residues. Germline V lookup: CDR1 SGHNT, CDR2 YENEEA.

This chain connects TRBV19 to TRBJ1-6; D not certain. V lost 9 bases and J lost 7, with 16 bases in between. This CDR3 has 14 amino acids. The V gene's germline CDR1 is LNHDA and CDR2 SQIVND (reference sequence). This CDR3 is CASQDRPGNSPLHF. For the CDR3, the DNA is TGTGCCAGCCAGGACCGGCCGGGCAATTCACCCCTCCACTTT. Based on the CDR3 plus reference TRBV19 and TRBJ1-6, the full variable domain is DGGITQSPKYLFRKEGQNVTLSCEQNLNHDAMYWYRQDPGQGLRLIYYSQIVNDFQKGDIAEGYSVSREKKESFPLTVTSAQKNPTAFYLCASQDRPGNSPLHFGNGTRLTVT.

This chain joins TRBV6-1 and TRBJ2-5; the D gene is possibly TRBD2 (5 bases). V dropped 0 bases and J dropped 7 bases, with 18 bases sitting between them. This CDR3 spans 16 amino acids. The germline V gene encodes CDR1 MNHNS and CDR2 SASEGT. CDR3 amino acids: CASSEASSGVLWTQYF. In DNA form, the CDR3 reads TGTGCCAGCAGTGAAGCGTCTTCCGGGGTACTGTGGACCCAGTACTTC.

This chain links TRBV7-9 with TRBJ1-4; D unresolved. The germline gives CDR1 SEHNR, CDR2 FQNEAQ (reference sequence). The CDR3 runs to 12 residues. V lost 5 bases and J lost 5, with 6 bases in between. DNA for the CDR3: TGTGCCAGCAGCAGGGTAAATGAAAAACTGTTTTTT. It yields the protein CASSRVNEKLFF. The full variable domain, rest sourced from reference TRBV7-9 and TRBJ1-4, is DTGVSQNPRHKITKRGQNVTFRCDPISEHNRLYWYRQTLGQGPEFLTYFQNEAQLEKSRLLSDRFSAERPKGSFSTLEIQRTEQGDSAMYLCASSRVNEKLFFGSGTQLSVL.

V is TRBV3-1 (or the pseudogene TRBV3-2) and J is TRBJ2-7; D possibly uses TRBD1 or TRBD2 (5 bases each). CDR3 length: 16 amino acids. V was shortened by 1 base and J by 3 bases, with 16 bases between the two germline ends. Germline CDR1 and CDR2: LGHDT and YNNKEL (reference sequence). CDR3 sequence reads: CASSQVSGGPYYEQYF. In DNA, the CDR3 is TGTGCCAGCAGCCAAGTTAGTGGGGGACCGTACTACGAGCAGTACTTC.

J is TRBJ2-3 and V is TRBV14; tentative D call: TRBD2 (6 bases). Germline CDR1 SGHDN, CDR2 FVKESK. The CDR3 sequence is 15 residues long. The germline V and J ends were trimmed by 8 bases and 3 bases, with 18 bases remaining between them. The chain's CDR3 is CASHAGQVRTDTQYF. DNA of the CDR3: TGTGCCAGCCACGCGGGGCAGGTCCGAACAGATACGCAGTATTTT.

The chain is built from TRBV7-9 and TRBJ2-7; D ambiguous. Germline lookup yields CDR1 SEHNR and CDR2 FQNEAQ (reference sequence). The V gene lost 0 bases and the J gene lost 2 bases, with 8 bases spanning the gap. The CDR3 contains 14 residues. CDR3 residues: CASSLATRTYEQYF. CDR3 sequence (DNA): TGTGCCAGCAGCTTAGCGACACGGACCTACGAGCAGTACTTC.

CDR3 residues: CSVTGASRQYF. CDR3 nucleotides: TGCAGCGTCACCGGGGCGTCTCGGCAGTATTTT. The chain links TRBV29-1 to TRBJ2-3; D possibly matches TRBD1 or TRBD2 (5 bases each). Germline V lookup: CDR1 SQVTM, CDR2 ANQGSEA. V was clipped by 6 bases and J by 11 bases, with 15 bases between them. The CDR3 is 11 residues long.

For this clone: The same CDR3 arises from other DNA sequences in this sample as well. The chain couples TRBV19 to TRBJ2-6; D is undetermined. The CDR3 is 15 amino acids. Trimming took 5 bases from V and 0 from J, leaving 8 bases between them. Germline assignment: CDR1 LNHDA and CDR2 SQIVND (reference sequence). The CDR3 DNA sequence: TGTGCCAGTAGTCCCCTAGGCTCTGGGGCCAACGTCCTGACTTTC. The encoded protein is CASSPLGSGANVLTF.

V gene TRBV7-9 combines with J gene TRBJ1-4, with 8 bases matching TRBD1. The V segment lost 5 bases and the J segment 5 bases; nucleotides outside the gene matches: 7. This CDR3 contains 15 residues. Germline V gives CDR1 SEHNR, CDR2 FQNEAQ (reference sequence). The CDR3 sequence is CASSHWDRPNEKLFF. Written as DNA, the CDR3 is TGTGCCAGCAGCCATTGGGACAGGCCAAATGAAAAACTGTTTTTT.

The chain carries TRBV7-3 and TRBJ2-6; 7 bases are shared with TRBD1. The germline V gene has CDR1 SGHTA and CDR2 FQGTGA. CDR3 length: 18 residues. The J segment lost 4 bases and the V segment lost 1 base, leaving 10 bases of the junction unmatched. This CDR3 reads CASSLRPTDRAGANVLTF. The CDR3 nucleotides read TGTGCCAGCAGCTTAAGGCCTACTGACAGGGCAGGGGCCAACGTCCTGACTTTC.

The table lists this clone with a count of one. The chain joins TRBV28 to TRBJ2-3; D not resolved. CDR3 size: 18 residues. Germline loops: CDR1 MDHEN, CDR2 SYDVKM. With 5 bases removed from V and 0 bases from J, the gap between germline ends came to 21 bases. Here the CDR3 DNA reads TGTGCCAGCAGTCCCCCGATAAAGGCCGCTCTGAGCACAGATACGCAGTATTTT. Residues: CASSPPIKAALSTDTQYF.